This T cell receptor (beta chain) was captured by sequencing in a study of T cell responses to AZD1222 COVID-19 vaccine. Study-wide results and limits: The sample set comprised mostly white British donors with more females, and clonal diversity was possibly underestimated. At baseline, just six AZD1222 recipients tested seropositive. Every sample of the repertoires postdated the peak T cell response.

Pooled in the analysis were second doses at about 4 or about 12 weeks. Concerning this clone itself: Antigen specificity is unknown.

This CDR3 has 15 residues. Germline loops: CDR1 SGHDT, CDR2 YYEEEE. V was pared by 0 bases and J by 8 bases, with 5 bases of the junction left unmatched. Clones were read by immunoSEQ multiplex PCR, and TCRdb kept only the in-frame ones, dropping some. The sample consists of approximately 50,000 clones, approximately 80% of them appearing once. The chain has TRBV5-6 and TRBJ2-4, with TRBD1 matching over 10 bases. The source is an adult who received the AZD1222 COVID-19 vaccine. Material: peripheral blood, obtained 28 days after the second AZD1222 dose. The DNA of the CDR3 is TGTGCCAGCAGCTTGGTCGGGACAGGGGTCGACATTCAGTACTTC. Translation gives CASSLVGTGVDIQYF.